A single sample gave rise to the 6 T cell receptor beta chains below, sequenced in a study of tumor and adjacent non-tumor tissue in lung cancer. The template was RNA from unsorted bulk tissue. This non-tumor lung sample came from over 3 cm beyond the tumor edge. A modified ARM-PCR protocol with three rounds of nested PCR amplified TCRbeta. TCRdb independently ran MiXCR on the multiplex PCR reads; one entry per CDR3 protein. This table has 60,000 to 80,000 distinct CDR3 sequences, approximately 71% appearing once. Sequencing used distant non-tumor lung tissue. These receptors were taken from a woman between 50 and 59 years old with non-small cell lung cancer.

Notes on this clonotype: This CDR3 is missing its conserved last phenylalanine or tryptophan, likely due to a read error. The genes are TRBV6-6 and TRBJ1-2; TRBD1 might be the D (5 bases). The CDR3 loop spans 18 amino acids. Germline values: CDR1 MNHNY, CDR2 SVGAGI (reference sequence). V was pared by 6 bases and J by 1 base, with 24 bases between. The DNA of the CDR3 is TGTGCCAGCAGCCCCCCGGACATGGGCCACCTTAATAACTATGGCTACACCTCC. As protein: CASSPPDMGHLNNYGYTS.

Concerning this clonotype: Possible read error: a much larger clone is one base away. V usage is TRBV20-1 and J usage is TRBJ2-1, with D perhaps matching TRBD2 (6 bases). Germline assignment: CDR1 DFQATT and CDR2 SNEGSKA (reference sequence). The CDR3 sequence is 15 residues long. CDR3 amino acids: CSPRVRRDPTIEQFF. In nucleotides, the CDR3 is TGCAGTCCTAGAGTCCGGCGGGACCCCACCATCGAGCAGTTCTTC.

The gene calls are TRBV11-1 and TRBJ2-7; D is perhaps TRBD2 (6 bases). CDR1 is SGHAT and CDR2 is FQDESV in the germline V gene (reference sequence). The germline V and J ends were trimmed by 9 bases and 9 bases, with 27 bases remaining between them. This CDR3 contains 15 residues. In DNA form, the CDR3 reads TGTGCCAGTAGCGGAAGGATAGTAATGGGCGTCGCGCAGTACTTC. It yields the protein CASSGRIVMGVAQYF.

The rearrangement links TRBV20-1 to TRBJ2-1; D not resolved. Germline lookup yields CDR1 DFQATT and CDR2 SNEGSKA (reference sequence). V was trimmed by 4 bases and J by 4 bases, leaving 14 bases between them. CDR3 length: 14 residues. CDR3 loop: CSAIGQHVYNEQFF. CDR3 sequence (DNA): TGCAGTGCTATAGGGCAACACGTGTACAATGAGCAGTTCTTC.

The chain is built from TRBV5-1 and TRBJ1-4, with a tentative D call TRBD1 (5 bases). This CDR3 comprises 16 residues. Trimming removed 2 bases from V and 2 bases from J, with 13 bases in between. The germline V gene encodes CDR1 SGHRS and CDR2 YFSETQ. This chain's CDR3 is CASSFAGTETNEKLFF. Here the CDR3 DNA reads TGCGCCAGCAGCTTCGCAGGGACGGAGACTAATGAAAAACTGTTTTTT.

This sequence joins TRBV29-1 and TRBJ2-7; tentative D call: TRBD2 (6 bases). CDR1 and CDR2 (germline): SQVTM, ANQGSEA. CDR3 length: 13 residues. The CDR3 DNA reads as TGCCGTGTACTGGGCGGACTACGAAACGAGCAGTACTTC. It specifies CRVLGGLRNEQYF.